This TCR beta chain came from a study of T cell repertoires in cytomegalovirus infection. About the study: As its CMV epitopes, the study selected recently identified HLA-C-restricted and well-studied HLA-B-restricted targets. CMV infection and matching HLA type were both indicated by public TCR beta signatures.

From the reads, TCRdb called clonotypes with MiXCR, one entry per CDR3 protein. The table lists 830,000 or so distinct CDR3 sequences, about 33% of them singletons. Only a few counts were recorded for this clonotype. Its antigen remains unknown. Study findings and constraints: Pooled public TCR beta family frequency picked out CMV carriers with the relevant HLA. Ex vivo, HLA-C-restricted CMV-specific TCR beta clonotypes prevailed over the rest of the response.

Trimming took off 2 bases at V and 8 bases at J, with 17 bases between the two ends. The germline gives CDR1 SGHRS, CDR2 YFSETQ. The CDR3 runs 15 residues. Sequencing was performed on cultured CD8+ T cells from PBMCs, taken from culture after CMV antigen stimulation. This clonotype was obtained from a human donor in good health (CMV status not recorded). Some clones in this sample may be carry-over from other donors' samples. V and J are TRBV5-1 and TRBJ2-1, with D possibly TRBD1 on 6 matching bases. The CDR3 coding sequence is TGCGCCAGCAGCTTCGGCAGGGGCTATATCGATGAGCAGTTCTTC. It yields the protein CASSFGRGYIDEQFF.